This is a list of T cell receptor beta chains from one sample in a study of blood T cells in healthy people across ages. TCRdb itself ran the 5' RACE reads through MiXCR, one entry per CDR3 protein. The data show some 1,800,000 distinct CDR3 sequences, roughly two fifths seen once. The sequenced material came from blood. These TCRs come from a human donor in good health. Each CDR3 is given with its conserved first and last residue. The D gene is left open where the match is weak. The size field is filled for only some rows; it gives once, few, many or a size class.

many	NA	TRBV4-1	TRBJ1-2	CASSHPGGYGYTF	TGCGCCAGCAGCCATCCCGGCGGTTATGGCTACACCTTC
NA	NA	TRBV28	TRBJ1-1	CASSVEPQGEAFF	TGTGCCAGCAGTGTGGAACCTCAGGGGGAAGCTTTCTTT
NA	NA	TRBV10-3	TRBJ1-3	CAISPGRAGNTIYF	TGTGCCATCAGTCCGGGACGAGCTGGAAACACCATATATTTT
NA	TRBD2	TRBV11-2	TRBJ2-3	CASSSAGGLDTQYF	TGTGCCAGCAGCTCAGCGGGGGGGTTGGATACGCAGTATTTT
few	NA	TRBV4-3	TRBJ2-5	CASSQDLEDETRYF	TGCGCCAGCAGCCAAGATCTGGAGGATGAGACCCGGTACTTC
NA	TRBD2	TRBV6-5	TRBJ2-1	CASSAGGDYNEQFF	TGTGCCAGCAGTGCGGGGGGAGATTACAATGAGCAGTTCTTC
NA	NA	TRBV4-3	TRBJ2-3	CASSQVVGQGGDTQYF	TGCGCCAGCAGCCAAGTTGTAGGACAGGGAGGGGATACGCAGTATTTT
few	NA	TRBV20-1	TRBJ2-1	CSAREALTNEQFF	TGCAGTGCTAGAGAGGCCCTCACCAATGAGCAGTTCTTC
NA	NA	TRBV7-9	TRBJ1-2	CASSLGSVPANYGYTF	TGTGCCAGCAGCTTAGGGTCGGTGCCAGCTAACTATGGCTACACCTTC
NA	TRBD1	TRBV5-1	TRBJ2-7	CASSSIGQGTYEQYF	TGCGCCAGCAGCTCAATCGGACAGGGAACCTACGAGCAGTACTTC
NA	TRBD1	TRBV7-9	TRBJ1-3	CASSSSTGGTGNTIYF	TGTGCCAGCAGCTCATCGACAGGGGGCACTGGAAACACCATATATTTT
NA	NA	TRBV29-1	TRBJ2-3	CSFGAEIRTQYF	TGCAGCTTCGGGGCAGAAATTCGAACGCAGTATTTT
NA	TRBD1	TRBV28	TRBJ2-4	CASSPNLQGAQAKNIQYF	TGTGCCAGCAGTCCCAATCTGCAGGGGGCGCAAGCCAAAAACATTCAGTACTTC
NA	NA	TRBV10-3	TRBJ2-7	CAIREKEGIESSYEQYF	TGTGCCATCAGGGAGAAGGAAGGGATCGAGAGCTCCTACGAGCAGTACTTC
NA	NA	TRBV7-2	TRBJ1-4	CASSYRAATNEKLFF	TGTGCCAGCAGCTACAGGGCCGCAACTAATGAAAAACTGTTTTTT
NA	NA	TRBV27	TRBJ1-1	CASSLLFRGPEAFF	TGTGCCAGCAGTTTATTATTCAGGGGACCTGAAGCTTTCTTT
NA	TRBD2	TRBV11-2	TRBJ2-1	CASSLALRRGGTYNEQFF	TGTGCCAGCAGCTTAGCTCTGAGGCGCGGGGGGACTTACAATGAGCAGTTCTTC
NA	NA	TRBV12-3/TRBV12-4	TRBJ1-1	CAGSRGRGAFF	TGTGCCGGCTCCCGGGGCAGAGGGGCTTTCTTT
few	NA	TRBV29-1	TRBJ2-7	CSVLFGSSYEQYF	TGCAGCGTTCTATTCGGCAGTTCCTACGAGCAGTACTTC
NA	NA	TRBV27	TRBJ1-1	CASSLNIMNTEAFF	TGTGCCAGCAGTTTGAACATTATGAACACTGAAGCTTTCTTT
NA	NA	TRBV4-2	TRBJ2-1	CASSQGYNDEQFF	TGTGCCAGCAGCCAAGGGTACAACGATGAGCAGTTCTTC
NA	NA	TRBV4-1	TRBJ2-1	CASSQVRDPNEQFF	TGCGCCAGCAGCCAAGTAAGGGATCCCAATGAGCAGTTCTTC
NA	TRBD2	TRBV13	TRBJ2-7	CASSPGRTSGDYEQYF	TGTGCCAGCAGCCCCGGAAGGACTAGCGGGGATTACGAGCAGTACTTC
few	NA	TRBV13	TRBJ2-5	CASSYQGTQYF	TGTGCCAGCAGCTACCAGGGGACCCAGTACTTC
NA	TRBD1	TRBV14	TRBJ2-7	CASSQDPTATGHHSTTHEQYF	TGTGCCAGCAGCCAAGACCCTACTGCGACAGGGCACCACTCAACTACGCACGAGCAGTACTTC
once	NA	TRBV5-5	TRBJ2-7	CASRAGQGSGYEQYF	TGTGCCAGCAGGGCTGGGCAGGGGTCCGGCTACGAGCAGTACTTC
NA	NA	TRBV20-1	TRBJ2-1	CSAHIPGNEQFF	TGCAGTGCCCACATACCGGGAAATGAGCAGTTCTTC
few	NA	TRBV5-1	TRBJ2-4	CASSIVGGQAKNIQYF	TGCGCCAGCAGTATAGTTGGGGGTCAGGCCAAAAACATTCAGTACTTC
NA	NA	TRBV24-1	TRBJ2-3	CATSDFGTTDTQYF	TGTGCCACCAGTGATTTTGGGACCACAGATACGCAGTATTTT